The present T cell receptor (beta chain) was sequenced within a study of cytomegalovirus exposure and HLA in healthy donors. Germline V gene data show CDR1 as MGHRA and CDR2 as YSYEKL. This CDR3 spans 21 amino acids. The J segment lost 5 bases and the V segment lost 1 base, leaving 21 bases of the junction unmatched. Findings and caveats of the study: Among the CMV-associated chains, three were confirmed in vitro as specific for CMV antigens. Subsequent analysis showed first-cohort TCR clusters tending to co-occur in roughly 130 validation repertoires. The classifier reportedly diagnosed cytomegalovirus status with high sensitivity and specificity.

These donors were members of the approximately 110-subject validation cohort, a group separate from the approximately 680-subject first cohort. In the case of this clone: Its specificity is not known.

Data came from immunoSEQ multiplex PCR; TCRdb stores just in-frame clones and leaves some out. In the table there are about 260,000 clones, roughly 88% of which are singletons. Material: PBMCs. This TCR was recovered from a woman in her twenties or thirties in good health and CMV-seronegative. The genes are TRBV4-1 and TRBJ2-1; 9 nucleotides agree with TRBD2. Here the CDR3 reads CASSQGWLAGTSKSRHNEQFF. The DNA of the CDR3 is TGCGCCAGCAGCCAAGGCTGGTTAGCCGGGACTAGCAAGAGCCGGCACAATGAGCAGTTCTTC.